This T cell receptor (beta chain) was recovered during a study of blood T cell repertoires in COVID-19 (dated by TCRdb to about 2020). Notes on the research overall: Samples from collaborators originated in the United States, Italy and Spain and spanned both the acute and convalescent phases of COVID-19. The prospective study material was composed of cDNA or gDNA derived from T cells, B-cell-depleted T cells, or PBMCs. Deeply sampled blood TCRbeta repertoires from subjects exposed to, actively infected with, or recovered from COVID-19 were included in the dataset. The repertoires were released in a freely available public database meant as a resource for research on the immune response to SARS-CoV-2. Samples came from the ongoing ImmuneRACE study (first 160 participants) plus 1,254 subjects from 6 global collaborators. Nearly every sample came with metadata listing a de-identified subject ID, COVID-19 status, age in years and sex. Where available, HLA class I and class II types were obtained from metadata supplied by the sample provider rather than from assay-based typing.

Broad study findings and their caveats: How much clinical and demographic metadata was included differed by source and by participant, and the metadata was provided uncurated.

TCRbeta CDR3 regions were amplified from genomic DNA by means of the immunoSEQ Assay, a bias-controlled multiplex PCR. Regarding the original processing steps: Within the assay, amplification of reference gene primers was used to estimate how many nucleated cells each sample contained. To quantify the absolute abundance of each unique TCRbeta CDR3 rearrangement, sequence reads were collapsed and filtered. For each sample, productive Simpson clonality was calculated as the square root of Simpson's diversity index across productive rearrangements. Held by TCRdb, this immuneACCESS table contains in-frame sequences only and omits some clones. Under half of the omission traces to an unresolved V gene where checked; the cause of the rest is unknown. That table supplies the V and J calls and clone size; D and trimming were determined from the DNA. The sample table holds 160,000 or so clones, of which approximately 85% were seen once. The top ten clonotypes cover 9.5% to 12% of the sample.

Comment on this clone: Its antigen is not yet known. No much larger clone is present one base from it, and per-base qualities are unavailable.

Collaborating institutions collected whole blood in K2EDTA tubes following their own protocols. For TCRbeta analysis, collaborators shipped samples in one of three forms: frozen whole blood, isolated PBMCs, or DNA extracted from either of those sample types. This clonotype was sampled from a man in his fifties or sixties with active or convalescent COVID-19. Sequenced sample: peripheral blood.

The DNA sequence is given as TGCGCCAGCAGCTTGGAGGCGGGGTCGACCGGGAGGGCCGTGGCAGATACGCAGTATTTT. This yields the protein CASSLEAGSTGRAVADTQYF. The receptor chain draws on TRBV5-1 and TRBJ2-3; 8 bases in between match TRBD2. Measured from the cysteine to the phenylalanine, the CDR3 is 20 residues long. CDR3 DNA is the only sequence kept; it has 60 bases, read in frame from the first base. CDR1 and CDR2, looked up from the germline V gene, are SGHRS and YFSETQ. Unmatched junction bases come to 19, with V trimmed by 0 bases and J by 4 bases.